These 17 T cell receptor beta chains share one sample of origin, sequenced in a study of vaccination and CD4 T cells after COVID-19. Sequence data for DNA of cultured CD4+ T cells were generated by the Oncomine TCR Beta short-read assay. TCRdb ran MiXCR on the PCR reads and lists one entry per CDR3 protein. The sample includes some 10,000 distinct CDR3 sequences, roughly 64% of them seen just once. No antigen has been assigned to these receptors. Treatment specified: approximately 11-day PBMC culture with coronavirus spike peptide pools or control peptides (ViraFEST assay). Sequenced: CD4+ T cells from blood, cultured in vitro. The receptors were sampled from a human donor who had recovered from COVID-19.

As regards this clonotype: The junction differs from germline at one of its ends, possibly a read error. The chain employs TRBV6-1 and TRBJ2-7; 14 nucleotides line up with TRBD2. The CDR3 totals 16 residues. Germline V gene sequence: CDR1 MNHNS, CDR2 SASEGT. The CDR3: CAISGAGLAGDYEQYF. The CDR3 nucleotides read TGTGCCATCAGTGGGGCGGGACTAGCGGGAGACTACGAGCAGTACTTC.

This chain joins TRBV5-1 and TRBJ2-1; TRBD2 matches 7 bases. This CDR3 is 15 amino acids long. The junction had 5 bases not matched to a gene; V was cut back by 5 bases and J by 0 bases. From germline, CDR1 is SGHRS and CDR2 YFSETQ. CDR3 in DNA: TGCGCCAGCAGGGTCGGGACTACCTCCTACAATGAGCAGTTCTTC. The encoded protein is CASRVGTTSYNEQFF.

The V and J genes are TRBV2 and TRBJ2-7, with D unresolved. The germline V gene has CDR1 SNHLY and CDR2 FYNNEI. This CDR3 has 16 amino acids. V was trimmed by 0 bases and J by 3 bases, leaving 15 bases between them. Written as DNA, the CDR3 is TGTGCCAGCAGTGAAGCGCTTCTTTACGGCGTCTACGAGCAGTACTTC. Translating gives CASSEALLYGVYEQYF.

CDR3 nucleotide sequence: TGTGCCAGTAGCCCCGTGACCAGGGTTAATGGCTACACCTTC. Amino acids: CASSPVTRVNGYTF. V is TRBV19 and J is TRBJ1-2; D perhaps matches TRBD1 (5 bases). The germline V gene has CDR1 LNHDA and CDR2 SQIVND (reference sequence). V gave up 6 bases and J gave up 6 bases, with 17 bases separating them. The CDR3 runs 14 residues. Based on the CDR3 plus reference TRBV19 and TRBJ1-2, the full variable domain is DGGITQSPKYLFRKEGQNVTLSCEQNLNHDAMYWYRQDPGQGLRLIYYSQIVNDFQKGDIAEGYSVSREKKESFPLTVTSAQKNPTAFYLCASSPVTRVNGYTFGSGTRLTVV.

The V gene is TRBV2, the J gene TRBJ1-6, with 7 bases that match TRBD1. Trimming took 2 bases from V and 7 from J; bases not matched to a gene: 5. Per the germline V gene, CDR1 is SNHLY and CDR2 is FYNNEI. CDR3 length equals 15 residues. CDR3 nucleotide sequence: TGTGCCAGCAGTGAAAACAGGGGAAAGAATTCACCCCTCCACTTT. Its translation: CASSENRGKNSPLHF. Full variable domain (rest looked up from reference TRBV2 and TRBJ1-6): EPEVTQTPSHQVTQMGQEVILRCVPISNHLYFYWYRQILGQKVEFLVSFYNNEISEKSEIFDDQFSVERPDGSNFTLKIRSTKLEDSAMYFCASSENRGKNSPLHFGNGTRLTVT.

V usage is TRBV4-2 and J usage is TRBJ1-2, with TRBD1 identical over 9 bases. With 1 base clipped from V and 7 bases from J, the junction kept 7 bases outside the gene matches. CDR1 LGHNA and CDR2 YNFKEQ come from the germline V gene. CDR3 size: 15 residues. The CDR3 DNA follows: TGTGCCAGCAGCCAAGTCATACAGGGGGCTGTTGGCTACACCTTC. It is translated as CASSQVIQGAVGYTF.

The J gene is TRBJ2-1, the V gene TRBV4-2, with unresolved D. The ends were cut back, 4 bases at V and 5 bases at J, with 9 bases in the middle. The CDR3 runs 13 residues. Germline assignment: CDR1 LGHNA and CDR2 YNFKEQ. The DNA of the CDR3 is TGTGCCAGCAGCCCGGGCCCCAACAATGAGCAGTTCTTC. This encodes CASSPGPNNEQFF.

This clonotype was observed a handful of times. V and J are TRBV9 and TRBJ2-5, with D possibly being TRBD2 (7 bases). The CDR3 runs 16 residues. Deletions cut 0 bases from V and 1 base from J, with 13 bases between. Germline V CDR1 and CDR2: SGDLS, YYNGEE. The CDR3 region is CASSVAWGGGQETQYF. The CDR3 DNA reads as TGTGCCAGCAGCGTAGCTTGGGGAGGGGGCCAAGAGACCCAGTACTTC.

The V call is TRBV6-1, the J call TRBJ1-6; perhaps TRBD1 as D (6 bases). V was cut by 5 bases and J by 8 bases, with 25 bases left in between. The CDR3 extends over 18 amino acids. CDR1 is MNHNS, CDR2 SASEGT, per germline. CDR3 loop: CASSPLRGSTGGHSPLHF. DNA of the CDR3: TGTGCCAGCAGTCCCCTAAGGGGCTCGACAGGAGGGCATTCACCCCTCCACTTT.

Notes on this clonotype: One end of the junction is discordant with germline, which a read error may explain. This chain joins TRBV2 and TRBJ1-6; 7 positions match TRBD1. The CDR3 is made up of 14 amino acids. In germline, CDR1 is SNHLY, CDR2 FYNNEI. This chain's CDR3 is CALMKGQPNSSLHF. CDR3 bases: TGTGCCCTTATGAAGGGACAGCCTAATTCATCCCTCCACTTT.

The chain employs TRBV6-1 and TRBJ1-1, with D hard to call. Trimming pared 7 bases from V and 7 bases from J, leaving 19 bases between. The CDR3 totals 14 residues. Germline CDR1 is MNHNS and CDR2 is SASEGT. CDR3 nucleotides: TGTGCCAGCAATGACGGAGCGGGAACCCATGAAGCTTTCTTT. This encodes CASNDGAGTHEAFF.

V gene TRBV6-1 combines with J gene TRBJ1-2; D is ambiguous. The V gene's germline CDR1 is MNHNS and CDR2 SASEGT. V gave up 6 bases and J gave up 1 base, with 9 bases separating them. This CDR3 is built from 13 residues. CDR3 in amino acids: CASSADGNYGYTF. The DNA for the CDR3 is TGTGCCAGCAGCGCGGACGGTAACTATGGCTACACCTTC.

To note about this clonotype: The junction differs from germline at one of its ends, possibly a read error. The J gene is TRBJ1-2, the V gene TRBV2; no reliable D call. The CDR3 extends over 13 amino acids. Germline assignment: CDR1 SNHLY and CDR2 FYNNEI. The CDR3 loop is CVSRRDQVGGYTF. DNA of the CDR3: TGTGTCAGCAGGAGAGATCAGGTCGGTGGCTACACCTTC.

This chain links TRBV20-1 with TRBJ1-5, with a weak D call TRBD1 (6 bases). V lost 4 bases, J lost 6 bases, and 16 bases lay in between. Germline V CDR1 and CDR2: DFQATT, SNEGSKA (reference sequence). The CDR3 sequence is 14 residues long. The CDR3 protein is CSATLGAVGQPQHF. The CDR3 DNA reads as TGCAGTGCTACCTTGGGGGCGGTCGGTCAGCCCCAGCATTTT.

In this sample, this clonotype turned up a few times. The chain joins TRBV6-1 to TRBJ1-1; 9 bases match TRBD1. CDR1 is MNHNS, CDR2 SASEGT, per germline. The CDR3 length is 13 residues. With V trimmed by 10 bases and J by 5 bases, 8 bases remained unmatched. The CDR3 sequence is CATTGGQGTEAFF. As DNA, the CDR3 is TGTGCCACCACAGGGGGACAGGGTACTGAAGCTTTCTTT.

The chain employs TRBV19 and TRBJ1-1; TRBD1 matches 7 bases. The CDR3 has 14 residues. The germline V gene encodes CDR1 LNHDA and CDR2 SQIVND (reference sequence). V lost 6 bases and J lost 3; bases outside the gene matches: 7. The CDR3 DNA reads as TGTGCCAGTAGCCCTGACGACAGGGACACTGAAGCTTTCTTT. Translating gives CASSPDDRDTEAFF.

This clonotype was detected a few times. At one end, the junction sequence differs from germline, possibly due to a read error. The CDR3 region has the DNA TGTGCCAGCAGTCCCGGGACGCCGGTGGACTATGGCTACACCTTC. Its protein product is CASSPGTPVDYGYTF. The rearrangement links TRBV10-3 to TRBJ1-2; D may be TRBD1 (5 bases). In germline, CDR1 is ENHRY, CDR2 SYGVKD. The CDR3 length is 15 residues.